This T cell receptor beta chain was identified in a study of beta chain features in type 1 diabetes. Germline CDR1 and CDR2: SNHLY and FYNNEI. V dropped 6 bases and J dropped 2 bases, with 10 bases sitting between them. CDR3 size: 13 residues. The study reverse transcribed the entire isolated RNA, so it sequenced expressed TCRB transcripts. Data came from immunoSEQ multiplex PCR; TCRdb stores just in-frame clones and leaves some out. The sample yields about 330,000 clones, roughly 11% seen once. This clone has more than one count but fewer than ten. Sequencing was carried out using naive CD4+ T cells from blood. The chain joins TRBV2 to TRBJ2-5, with D unresolved. The clonotype originates from a woman in her thirties in good health. The DNA for the CDR3 is TGTGCCAGCAGCTTTGGCAGACAAGAGACCCAGTACTTC. It codes for CASSFGRQETQYF.